The following is a TCR beta chain sequence with its context. Antigen: not known. This may be a read error: a much more frequent sequence differs by one nucleotide. Axillary draining lymph nodes of breast cancer patients supplied the node samples. This record comes from a study of breast tumors, draining lymph nodes, adjacent tissues. The study, taken as a whole, reports: Luminal-like breast cancer showed significantly higher tumor–nontumor repertoire similarity than basal-like. The lymph node origin of tumor T cells was framed as consistent with a hypothesis, not demonstrated.

TCRdb used MiXCR to reprocess the multiplex PCR reads, holding one entry per CDR3 protein. Seen here are approximately 280,000 distinct CDR3 sequences, around 31% observed once, and the top ten hold 1.1%. The V gene's germline CDR1 is SGDLS and CDR2 YYNGEE. The CDR3 has 14 residues. The sample taken for sequencing was axillary lymph node tissue. The V call is TRBV9, the J call TRBJ2-7; tentatively, D is TRBD2 (5 bases). The sequence was obtained from a female donor with breast cancer. Some clones in this sample may be carry-over from other donors' samples. CDR3 sequence (DNA): TGTGCCAGCAGCGTAGGGGGAGCCACCTACGAGCAGTCCTTC. Translated, it gives CASSVGGATYEQSF.